Sequencing of this TCR beta chain was carried out in a study of blood T cell repertoires in COVID-19. Study overall: Spain, Italy and the United States supplied samples that represented acute and convalescent COVID-19. PBMCs, B-cell-depleted T cells, or T cells were the source of the cDNA or gDNA that made up the material.

Under the authors' procedure: Reference gene primer amplification in the assay estimated nucleated cell counts. The table came from immunoSEQ multiplex PCR; TCRdb's copy has only in-frame clones and leaves some out. D and trimming come from the DNA, and the V and J calls and clone size come from that table. This table has hundreds of thousands of clones, about 85% appearing once. The germline V gene encodes CDR1 SGHAT and CDR2 FQNNGV. Germline trimming cut 5 bases from V and 5 bases from J; bases unmatched to any gene: 11. This CDR3 is 16 amino acids long. The rearrangement joins TRBV11-2 to TRBJ2-7; 11 nucleotides match TRBD2. Sequenced input: peripheral blood. The TCR sequence derives from a woman aged 18-29 years who had recovered from COVID-19. The CDR3 sequence: CASSVLAGGVVNEQYF. The CDR3 bases are TGTGCCAGCAGCGTGTTAGCGGGAGGGGTGGTCAACGAGCAGTACTTC. Drawing the rest from reference TRBV11-2 and TRBJ2-7, the complete variable domain is EAGVAQSPRYKIIEKRQSVAFWCNPISGHATLYWYQQILGQGPKLLIQFQNNGVVDDSQLPKDRFSAERLKGVDSTLKIQPAKLEDSAVYLCASSVLAGGVVNEQYFGPGTRLTVT.